The clone carrying this TCR beta chain was observed a few times. Its specificity is unknown. Healthy people donating bone marrow made up the donors. There are 15 residues in the CDR3. V lost 0 bases and J lost 5, with 13 bases in between. Per germline, CDR1 MGHRA and CDR2 YSYEKL. PCR primers comprised 60 Vbeta and 13 Jbeta primers. Measured with immunoSEQ multiplex PCR; TCRdb has only the in-frame clones, and not every one. This table has about 98,000 clones, about 74% appearing once. The data derive from a study of cytomegalovirus exposure and HLA in healthy donors. Study details: There were under 130 million unique TCR beta sequences, drawn from roughly 200 million T cells, in an earlier analysis.

Regarding the study as a whole: Earlier findings revealed that most TCR beta V segments proved productive either about 90% or about 30% of the time. The HLA-A and HLA-B alleles of most subjects were reportedly predicted accurately from TCR beta sequences.

This rearrangement joins TRBV4-1 to TRBJ1-1; D is undetermined. Sequencing was performed on PBMCs. The receptor was derived from a male donor in good health and CMV-seronegative. The CDR3 coding sequence is TGCGCCAGCAGCCAAGATGAGGGCGGGCGGACTGAAGCTTTCTTT. It encodes CASSQDEGGRTEAFF.